This is a list of T cell receptor beta chains from one sample in a study of cytotoxic CD8 clonotypes in ibrutinib-treated CLL. Profiling relied on immunoSEQ multiplex PCR, and the TCRdb table lists in-frame clones only, not all of them. Of approximately 25,000 clones listed, roughly 71% were seen once; the top ten hold about half. The starting material was PBMCs, obtained after 12 months of ibrutinib treatment. The receptors shown here come from a human donor with chronic lymphocytic leukemia. Both conserved end residues are part of each CDR3. A D gene is named only where the DNA matches it firmly. Clone size is given for some rows only: seen once, a few or many times, or a class if the clone is expanded.

j_gene	d_gene	v_gene	abundance	CDR3aa	CDR3nt
TRBJ1-5	TRBD1	TRBV5-5	NA	CASSLTGGASQPQHF	TGTGCCAGCAGCTTGACAGGGGGCGCGTCTCAGCCCCAGCATTTT
TRBJ2-3	NA	TRBV4-1	few	CASSQFAGSTDTQYF	TGCGCCAGCAGCCAATTTGCGGGGAGTACAGATACGCAGTATTTT
TRBJ1-2	NA	TRBV4-3	NA	CASSQNAQGFRANYGYTF	TGCGCCAGCAGCCAGAATGCACAGGGCTTTCGAGCTAACTATGGCTACACCTTC
TRBJ2-3	NA	TRBV4-1	once	CASSQDGAGGGTDTQYF	TGCGCCAGCAGCCAAGATGGGGCAGGGGGGGGCACAGATACGCAGTATTTT
TRBJ2-3	TRBD1	TRBV4-1	NA	CASSRFPGTGTGLTDTQYF	TGCGCCAGCAGCCGTTTTCCCGGGACAGGGACCGGTCTCACAGATACGCAGTATTTT
TRBJ2-3	TRBD2	TRBV7-3	NA	CASSSHSGGRDTQYF	TGTGCCAGCAGCTCTCATAGCGGGGGCAGAGATACGCAGTATTTT
TRBJ1-1	NA	TRBV29-1	once	CSVGVFGEAFF	TGCAGCGTTGGGGTTTTCGGTGAAGCTTTCTTT
TRBJ2-5	NA	TRBV9	NA	CASSVGVKGYQETQYF	TGTGCCAGCAGCGTAGGGGTTAAGGGATACCAAGAGACCCAGTACTTC
TRBJ2-7	TRBD1	TRBV4-1	NA	CASSQADGTGSSYEQYF	TGCGCCAGCAGCCAGGCCGACGGGACAGGGTCCTCCTACGAGCAGTACTTC
TRBJ2-3	NA	TRBV5-6	medium-sized	CASSLGSWRDTQYF	TGTGCCAGCAGCTTAGGAAGTTGGAGGGATACGCAGTATTTT
TRBJ2-1	TRBD2	TRBV4-3	NA	CASSQERWWEGGEQFF	TGCGCCAGCAGCCAAGAGAGGTGGTGGGAGGGAGGGGAGCAGTTCTTC
TRBJ2-1	NA	TRBV10-3	NA	CAISEGTLSYNEQFF	TGTGCCATCAGTGAGGGGACCCTCTCCTACAATGAGCAGTTCTTC
TRBJ2-5	TRBD2	TRBV30	NA	CAWSGTRSLETQYF	TGTGCCTGGAGTGGGACTAGGAGTTTGGAGACCCAGTACTTC
TRBJ2-2	NA	TRBV5-1	NA	CASRASDTGELFF	TGCGCCAGCAGAGCCTCGGACACCGGGGAGCTGTTTTTT
TRBJ1-1	NA	TRBV4-1	NA	CASSQDIGYTEAFF	TGCGCCAGCAGCCAAGATATAGGTTACACTGAAGCTTTCTTT
TRBJ2-1	TRBD2	TRBV11-2	NA	CASSALAGAYNEQFF	TGTGCCAGCAGCGCCCTAGCGGGGGCCTACAATGAGCAGTTCTTC
TRBJ1-5	NA	TRBV5-6	NA	CASSFSRINQPQHF	TGTGCCAGCAGCTTTAGCAGAATCAATCAGCCCCAGCATTTT
TRBJ1-1	NA	TRBV20-1	NA	CSAQGDHEAFF	TGCAGTGCTCAGGGCGATCATGAAGCTTTCTTT
TRBJ1-2	NA	TRBV30	NA	CAWSPTNYGYTF	TGTGCCTGGAGTCCCACGAACTATGGCTACACCTTC
TRBJ2-3	NA	TRBV19	NA	CASRRNTDTQYF	TGTGCCAGTAGACGAAATACAGATACGCAGTATTTT
TRBJ2-7	NA	TRBV27	NA	CASSLKWTVAYEQYF	TGTGCCAGCAGTTTAAAGTGGACAGTAGCCTACGAGCAGTACTTC
TRBJ2-1	TRBD2	TRBV30	NA	CPPGGGDNEQFF	TGTCCCCCGGGCGGGGGAGACAATGAGCAGTTCTTC
TRBJ2-5	NA	TRBV11-2	few	CASSRYQETQYF	TGTGCCAGCAGCAGGTACCAAGAGACCCAGTACTTC
TRBJ2-5	NA	TRBV18	few	CASSDRETQYF	TGTGCCAGCTCAGACCGGGAGACCCAGTACTTC
TRBJ1-2	NA	TRBV18	many	CASSPRQELGYTF	TGTGCCAGCTCACCGAGACAGGAACTTGGCTACACCTTC
TRBJ2-5	NA	TRBV7-8	NA	CASSAGWGVETQYF	TGTGCCAGCAGCGCCGGATGGGGGGTGGAGACCCAGTACTTC
TRBJ2-1	TRBD2	TRBV15	NA	CATSRDRLAGGPQFF	TGTGCCACCAGCAGAGATCGGTTAGCGGGGGGGCCGCAGTTCTTC
TRBJ1-1	NA	TRBV7-9	NA	CASSLGDGRAFF	TGTGCCAGCAGCTTAGGGGACGGGAGGGCTTTCTTT
TRBJ2-3	NA	TRBV5-8	many	CASSWGADTQYF	TGTGCCAGCAGCTGGGGAGCAGATACGCAGTATTTT
TRBJ1-3	NA	TRBV6-6	NA	CASRPGSGNTIYF	TGTGCCAGCCGACCAGGGTCTGGAAACACCATATATTTT
TRBJ2-1	NA	TRBV5-1	NA	CASSPGHSYNEQFF	TGCGCCAGCAGCCCGGGCCATTCCTACAATGAGCAGTTCTTC
TRBJ2-7	NA	TRBV28	NA	CASSRPGPKFYEQYF	TGTGCCAGCAGTAGACCGGGACCTAAATTCTACGAGCAGTACTTC
TRBJ2-4	TRBD2	TRBV9	NA	CASSAGGGLAKNIQYF	TGTGCCAGCAGCGCGGGCGGGGGGTTAGCCAAAAACATTCAGTACTTC
TRBJ2-3	TRBD1	TRBV5-1	NA	CASRLQGHTDTQYF	TGCGCCAGCAGACTACAGGGGCACACAGATACGCAGTATTTT
TRBJ2-7	NA	TRBV11-1	once	CASSLESTGYEQYF	TGTGCCAGCAGCTTAGAGAGCACAGGGTACGAGCAGTACTTC
TRBJ1-2	NA	TRBV7-2	once	CASSPYLGGPYGYTF	TGTGCCAGCAGCCCCTATTTGGGGGGGCCCTATGGCTACACCTTC
TRBJ2-7	NA	TRBV6-1	NA	CASSEARVGYEQYF	TGTGCCAGCAGTGAAGCGAGGGTAGGCTACGAGCAGTACTTC
TRBJ2-5	NA	TRBV5-6	NA	CASSFPNVGQETQYF	TGTGCCAGCAGCTTTCCCAATGTCGGTCAAGAGACCCAGTACTTC
TRBJ2-1	NA	TRBV30	once	CAWELSALTYNEQFF	TGTGCCTGGGAGCTGTCGGCTTTAACCTACAATGAGCAGTTCTTC
TRBJ1-5	NA	TRBV4-1	NA	CASSQDKGQPQHF	TGCGCCAGCAGCCAAGATAAGGGCCAGCCCCAGCATTTT
TRBJ1-5	TRBD1	TRBV5-8	NA	CASSNYRGLDSNQPQHF	TGTGCCAGCAGCAACTACAGGGGATTGGATAGCAATCAGCCCCAGCATTTT
TRBJ2-7	NA	TRBV18	NA	CASSPSQGLGEQYF	TGTGCCAGCTCTCCTAGTCAGGGTCTCGGCGAGCAGTACTTC
TRBJ1-1	NA	TRBV30	NA	CAWSVSLYPEATEAFF	TGTGCCTGGAGTGTAAGTTTGTATCCAGAGGCCACTGAAGCTTTCTTT
TRBJ2-6	NA	TRBV6-5	once	CASSKDTSGANVLTF	TGTGCCAGCAGCAAAGACACATCTGGGGCCAACGTCCTGACTTTC
TRBJ2-7	NA	TRBV9	NA	CASSEDGSYEQYF	TGTGCCAGCAGTGAAGATGGCTCCTACGAGCAGTACTTC
TRBJ2-7	NA	TRBV7-9	NA	CASSLEVYEQYF	TGTGCCAGCAGCCTCGAGGTCTACGAGCAGTACTTC
TRBJ1-6	NA	TRBV7-8	NA	CASSLTSARLLNSPLHF	TGTGCCAGCAGCCTGACCTCAGCCCGTCTCCTTAATTCACCCCTCCACTTT
TRBJ2-7	TRBD2	TRBV11-2	NA	CASSTAGGSYEQYF	TGTGCCAGCAGCACCGCGGGGGGTTCCTACGAGCAGTACTTC
TRBJ1-5	NA	TRBV27	NA	CASSLYLRSQPQHF	TGTGCCAGCAGTTTATATCTGCGCAGTCAGCCCCAGCATTTT
TRBJ2-1	TRBD2	TRBV11-2	NA	CASSRERGGYNEQFF	TGTGCCAGCAGCCGGGAGCGGGGGGGCTACAATGAGCAGTTCTTC
TRBJ1-5	NA	TRBV6-5	NA	CASSTTYQPQHF	TGTGCCAGCAGTACTACCTATCAGCCCCAGCATTTT
TRBJ2-5	TRBD2	TRBV6-1	NA	CASSATSGGAGETQYF	TGTGCCAGCAGTGCTACTAGCGGGGGGGCCGGAGAGACCCAGTACTTC
TRBJ2-1	TRBD2	TRBV15	NA	CATSISGGDYNEQFF	TGTGCCACCAGCATTAGCGGGGGCGACTACAATGAGCAGTTCTTC
TRBJ2-3	NA	TRBV7-3	NA	CASSNRDSLDTQYF	TGTGCCAGCAGCAACCGGGACTCCCTAGATACGCAGTATTTT
TRBJ2-3	TRBD2	TRBV9	NA	CASSVTGTTNTDTQYF	TGTGCCAGCAGCGTGACCGGGACTACCAACACAGATACGCAGTATTTT
TRBJ1-1	NA	TRBV5-1	NA	CASSLDGGNSEAFF	TGCGCCAGCAGCTTGGATGGAGGAAACAGTGAAGCTTTCTTT